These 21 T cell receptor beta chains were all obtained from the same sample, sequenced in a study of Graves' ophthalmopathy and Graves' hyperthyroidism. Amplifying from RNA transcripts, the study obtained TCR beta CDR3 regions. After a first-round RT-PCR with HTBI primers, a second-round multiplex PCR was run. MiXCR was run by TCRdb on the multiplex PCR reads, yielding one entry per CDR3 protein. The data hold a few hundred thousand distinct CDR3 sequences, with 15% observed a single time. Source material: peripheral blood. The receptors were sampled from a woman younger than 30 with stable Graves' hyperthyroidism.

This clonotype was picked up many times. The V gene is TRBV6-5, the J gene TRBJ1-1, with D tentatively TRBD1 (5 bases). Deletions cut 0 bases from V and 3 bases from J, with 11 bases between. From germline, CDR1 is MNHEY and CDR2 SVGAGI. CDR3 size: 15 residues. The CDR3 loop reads CASSYSSGAHTEAFF. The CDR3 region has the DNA TGTGCCAGCAGTTACTCGAGTGGGGCGCACACTGAAGCTTTCTTT.

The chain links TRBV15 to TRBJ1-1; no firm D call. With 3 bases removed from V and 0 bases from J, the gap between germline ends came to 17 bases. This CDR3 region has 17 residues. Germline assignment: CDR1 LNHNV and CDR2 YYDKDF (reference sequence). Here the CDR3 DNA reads TGTGCCACCAGCAGGACCCAACTCAGGACCTTGAACACTGAAGCTTTCTTT. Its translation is CATSRTQLRTLNTEAFF.

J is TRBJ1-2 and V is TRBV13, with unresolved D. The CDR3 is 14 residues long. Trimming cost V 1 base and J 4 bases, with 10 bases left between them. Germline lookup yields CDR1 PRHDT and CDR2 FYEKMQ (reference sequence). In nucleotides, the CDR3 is TGTGCCAGCAGCTTAGAAAGGACCACCTATGGCTACACCTTC. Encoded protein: CASSLERTTYGYTF.

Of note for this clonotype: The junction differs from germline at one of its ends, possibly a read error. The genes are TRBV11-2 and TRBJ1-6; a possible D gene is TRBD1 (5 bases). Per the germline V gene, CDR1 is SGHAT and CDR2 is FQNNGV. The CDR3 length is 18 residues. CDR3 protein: CASSLPDWGNLYNSPPHF. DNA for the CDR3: TGTGCCAGCAGCTTACCCGACTGGGGGAATTTATATAATTCACCCCCCCACTTT.

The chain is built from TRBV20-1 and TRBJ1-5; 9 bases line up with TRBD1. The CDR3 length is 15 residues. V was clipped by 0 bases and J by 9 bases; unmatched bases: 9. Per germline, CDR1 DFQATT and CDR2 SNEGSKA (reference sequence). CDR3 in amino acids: CSAREPGQGSGPQHF. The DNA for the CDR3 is TGCAGTGCTAGAGAGCCGGGACAGGGATCAGGGCCCCAGCATTTT.

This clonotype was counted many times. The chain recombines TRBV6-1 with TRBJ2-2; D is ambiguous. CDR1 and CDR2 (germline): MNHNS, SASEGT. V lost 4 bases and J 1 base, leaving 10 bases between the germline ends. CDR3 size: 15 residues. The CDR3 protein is CASSASRMNTGELFF. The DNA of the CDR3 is TGTGCCAGCAGTGCGTCCAGGATGAACACCGGGGAGCTGTTTTTT.

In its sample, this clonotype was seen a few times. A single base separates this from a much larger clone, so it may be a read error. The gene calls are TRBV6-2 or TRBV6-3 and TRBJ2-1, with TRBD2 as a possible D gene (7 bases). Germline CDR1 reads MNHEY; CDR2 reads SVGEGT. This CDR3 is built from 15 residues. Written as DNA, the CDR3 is TGTGCCAGCAGTTACGAAGGGGGGGCCTACAATGGGCAGTTCTTC. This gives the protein CASSYEGGAYNGQFF.

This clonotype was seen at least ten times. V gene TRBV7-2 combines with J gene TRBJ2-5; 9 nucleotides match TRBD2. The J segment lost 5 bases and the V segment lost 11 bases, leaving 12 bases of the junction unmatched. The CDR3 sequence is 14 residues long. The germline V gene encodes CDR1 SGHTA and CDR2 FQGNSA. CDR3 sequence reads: CAVRWRGGGETQYF. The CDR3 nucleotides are TGTGCCGTCAGGTGGCGGGGGGGCGGGGAGACCCAGTACTTC.

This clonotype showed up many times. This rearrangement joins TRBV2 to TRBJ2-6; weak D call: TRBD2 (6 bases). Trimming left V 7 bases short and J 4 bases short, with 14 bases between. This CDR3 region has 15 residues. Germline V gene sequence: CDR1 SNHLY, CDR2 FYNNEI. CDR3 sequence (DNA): TGTGCCAGCAACGGGGGTCCGGACGGGGCCAACGTCCTGACTTTC. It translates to CASNGGPDGANVLTF. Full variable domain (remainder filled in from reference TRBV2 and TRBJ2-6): EPEVTQTPSHQVTQMGQEVILRCVPISNHLYFYWYRQILGQKVEFLVSFYNNEISEKSEIFDDQFSVERPDGSNFTLKIRSTKLEDSAMYFCASNGGPDGANVLTFGAGSRLTVL.

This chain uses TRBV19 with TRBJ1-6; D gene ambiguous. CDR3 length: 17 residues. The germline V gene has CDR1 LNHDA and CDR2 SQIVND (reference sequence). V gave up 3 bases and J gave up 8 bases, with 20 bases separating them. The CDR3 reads CASSIIPPAGEDSPLHF. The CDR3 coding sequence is TGTGCCAGTAGTATTATCCCCCCTGCGGGAGAGGATTCACCCCTCCACTTT.

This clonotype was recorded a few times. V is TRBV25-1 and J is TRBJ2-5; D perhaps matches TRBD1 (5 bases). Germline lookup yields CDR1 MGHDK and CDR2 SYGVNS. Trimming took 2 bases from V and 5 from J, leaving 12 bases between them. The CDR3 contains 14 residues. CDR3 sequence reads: CASSELGRDETQYF. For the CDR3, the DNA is TGTGCCAGCAGTGAACTCGGCAGGGATGAGACCCAGTACTTC.

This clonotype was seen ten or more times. CDR3 sequence reads: CASRYAAGYTEAFF. CDR3 nucleotide sequence: TGTGCCAGCCGCTATGCCGCCGGGTACACTGAAGCTTTCTTT. The chain recombines TRBV27 with TRBJ1-1; D gene ambiguous. Germline loops: CDR1 MNHEY, CDR2 SMNVEV (reference sequence). Trimming stripped 8 bases from V and 3 bases from J, with 16 bases between. The CDR3 spans 14 residues.

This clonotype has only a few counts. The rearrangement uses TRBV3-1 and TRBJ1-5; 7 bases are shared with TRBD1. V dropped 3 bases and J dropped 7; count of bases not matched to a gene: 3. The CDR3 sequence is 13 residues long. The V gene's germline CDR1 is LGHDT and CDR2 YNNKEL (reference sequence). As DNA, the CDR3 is TGTGCCAGCAGCCAGGGGGACAGCCAGCCCCAGCATTTT. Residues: CASSQGDSQPQHF.

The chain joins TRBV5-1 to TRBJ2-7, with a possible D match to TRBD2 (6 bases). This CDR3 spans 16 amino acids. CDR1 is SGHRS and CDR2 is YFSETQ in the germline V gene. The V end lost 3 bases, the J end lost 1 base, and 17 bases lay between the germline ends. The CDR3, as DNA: TGCGCCAGCAGCTCCCTGGTTGGAGGGACTTCCTACGAGCAGTACTTC. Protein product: CASSSLVGGTSYEQYF.

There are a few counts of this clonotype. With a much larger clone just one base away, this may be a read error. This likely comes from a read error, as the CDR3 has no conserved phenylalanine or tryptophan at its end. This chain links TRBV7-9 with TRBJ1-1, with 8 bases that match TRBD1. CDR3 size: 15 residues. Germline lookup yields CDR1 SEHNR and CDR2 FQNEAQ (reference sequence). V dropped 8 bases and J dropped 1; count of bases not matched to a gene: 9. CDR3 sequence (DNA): TGTGCCAGCCTCGACACGGGGACAGGGAACACTGAAGCTTTCCTT. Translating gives CASLDTGTGNTEAFL.

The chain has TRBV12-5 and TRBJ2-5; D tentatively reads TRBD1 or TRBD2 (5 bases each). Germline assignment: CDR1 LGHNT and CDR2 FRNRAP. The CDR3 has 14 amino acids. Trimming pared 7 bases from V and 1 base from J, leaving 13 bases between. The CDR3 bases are TGTGCTAGTGATACGGGACGTAGCCAAGAGACCCAGTACTTC. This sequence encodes CASDTGRSQETQYF.

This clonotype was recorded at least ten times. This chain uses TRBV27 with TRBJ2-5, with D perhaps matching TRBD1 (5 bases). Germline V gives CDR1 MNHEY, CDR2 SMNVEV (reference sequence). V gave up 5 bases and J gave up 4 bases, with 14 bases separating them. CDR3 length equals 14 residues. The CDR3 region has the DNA TGTGCCAGCAGTCCAGGGATCGACCGAGAGACCCAGTACTTC. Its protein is CASSPGIDRETQYF.

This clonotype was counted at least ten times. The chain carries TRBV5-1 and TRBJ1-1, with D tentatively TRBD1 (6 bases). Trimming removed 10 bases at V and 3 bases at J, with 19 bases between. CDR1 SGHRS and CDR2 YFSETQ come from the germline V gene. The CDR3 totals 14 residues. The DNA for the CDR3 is TGCGCCTCCACGAGGGGGGAATATCACACTGAAGCTTTCTTT. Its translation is CASTRGEYHTEAFF.

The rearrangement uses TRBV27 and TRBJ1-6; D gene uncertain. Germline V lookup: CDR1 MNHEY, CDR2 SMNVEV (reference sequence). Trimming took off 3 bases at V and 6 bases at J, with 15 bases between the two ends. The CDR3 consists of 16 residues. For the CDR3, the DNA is TGTGCCAGCAGTTTCCAAGTCTGGGGTACTAATTCACCCCTCCACTTT. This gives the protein CASSFQVWGTNSPLHF.

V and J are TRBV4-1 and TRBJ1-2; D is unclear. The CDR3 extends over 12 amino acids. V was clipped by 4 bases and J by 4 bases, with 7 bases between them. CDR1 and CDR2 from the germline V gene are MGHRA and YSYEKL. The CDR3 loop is CASSPGRYGYTF. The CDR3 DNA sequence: TGCGCCAGCAGCCCAGGCCGCTATGGCTACACCTTC.

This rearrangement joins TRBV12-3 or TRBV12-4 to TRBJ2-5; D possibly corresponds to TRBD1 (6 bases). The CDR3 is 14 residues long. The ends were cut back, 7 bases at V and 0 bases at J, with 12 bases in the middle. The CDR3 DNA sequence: TGTGCCAGCACCATTTGGGACAACCAAGAGACCCAGTACTTC. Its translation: CASTIWDNQETQYF.